This passage covers 13 T cell receptor beta chains from one sample sequenced in a study of molecular identifiers for immune sequencing clone quantification. Each CDR3 protein is one row after TCRdb ran MiXCR on the PCR reads. The data show approximately 500,000 distinct CDR3 sequences, with around 25% seen just once and 0.7% to 0.9% held by the top ten. Sequencing used naive CD8+ T cells from blood, with Jurkat cell RNA spiked in. Subset given: FACS-sorted CD8+CD4-CCR7+CD45RA+ naive T cells. These receptors originate from a human donor in good health. Some libraries in this study had Jurkat cell RNA spiked in.

This clonotype was detected many times. The chain couples TRBV6-2 or TRBV6-3 to TRBJ1-1; 11 bases match TRBD1. V gave up 6 bases and J gave up 7 bases; unmatched junction bases: 4. The CDR3 totals 13 residues. From germline, CDR1 is MNHEY and CDR2 SVGEGT. CDR3 in amino acids: CASSEGTGGEAFF. DNA of the CDR3: TGTGCCAGCAGCGAAGGGACAGGGGGTGAAGCTTTCTTT.

Comments on this clonotype: A much bigger clone sits one base away, suggesting this may be a read error. V and J are TRBV2 and TRBJ2-3; 8 bases are shared with TRBD1. CDR3 length: 14 amino acids. Germline V gene sequence: CDR1 SNHLY, CDR2 FYNNEI. The CDR3 here is CASSWDRTSDTLYF. The CDR3 region has the DNA TGTGCCAGCAGTTGGGACAGGACGTCAGATACGCTGTATTTT.

About this clonotype: A read error may explain this, as a much larger clone is one base away. The V and J genes are TRBV7-9 and TRBJ2-7; TRBD2 is a possible D gene (5 bases). CDR1 and CDR2 from the germline V gene are SEHNR and FQNEAQ (reference sequence). The CDR3 runs to 13 residues. The CDR3 spells CASSNSGGPEQCF. The CDR3 DNA follows: TGTGCCAGCAGCAACAGCGGTGGGCCCGAGCAGTGCTTC.

This clonotype was observed at least ten times. The J gene is TRBJ1-2, the V gene TRBV7-9, with D possibly TRBD1 on 5 matching bases. Germline CDR1 reads SEHNR; CDR2 reads FQNEAQ (reference sequence). V lost 0 bases and J 4 bases, leaving 9 bases between the germline ends. This CDR3 contains 14 residues. The CDR3, as DNA: TGTGCCAGCAGCTTAGCTGACAGTAGCTATGGCTACACCTTC. It specifies CASSLADSSYGYTF.

This rearrangement joins TRBV27 to TRBJ2-2, with TRBD2 matching over 8 bases. Germline V CDR1 and CDR2: MNHEY, SMNVEV (reference sequence). This CDR3 has 15 amino acids. V lost 0 bases, J lost 6 bases, and 3 bases stayed unmatched. This CDR3 reads CASSLSGLAAGELFF. The CDR3 DNA reads TGTGCCAGCAGTTTATCAGGACTAGCCGCCGGGGAGCTGTTTTTT.

This clonotype was seen only a few times. V and J are TRBV4-1 and TRBJ1-1; D ambiguous. V lost 0 bases and J 5 bases, leaving 10 bases between the germline ends. This CDR3 has 14 amino acids. In germline, CDR1 is MGHRA, CDR2 YSYEKL. CDR3 amino acids: CASSQDLEVTEAFF. CDR3 in DNA: TGCGCCAGCAGCCAAGATCTCGAAGTTACTGAAGCTTTCTTT.

This clonotype was counted at least ten times. The V gene is TRBV5-6, the J gene TRBJ2-7, with D perhaps TRBD1 (5 bases). Germline V gives CDR1 SGHDT, CDR2 YYEEEE. The V end lost 1 base, the J end lost 4 bases, and 15 bases lay between the germline ends. The CDR3 totals 15 residues. The CDR3 here is CASSLSPGSLYEQYF. The CDR3 nucleotides are TGTGCCAGCAGCTTGAGCCCAGGGTCATTATACGAGCAGTACTTC.

This clonotype was seen many times. The V call is TRBV3-1, the J call TRBJ1-1; D is perhaps TRBD1 (5 bases). V was trimmed by 4 bases and J by 3 bases, leaving 15 bases between them. The CDR3 covers 15 residues. Germline loops: CDR1 LGHDT, CDR2 YNNKEL (reference sequence). This chain's CDR3 is CASSPRLRADTEAFF. CDR3 coding DNA: TGTGCCAGCAGCCCCCGTCTCAGGGCGGACACTGAAGCTTTCTTT.

This clonotype has just one count. This may stem from a read error, because a much larger clone lies one nucleotide away. J is TRBJ2-3 and V is TRBV4-3, with TRBD2 matching 7 bases. The CDR3 is 15 amino acids. CDR1 is LGHNA, CDR2 YSLEER, per germline. CDR3 DNA: TGCGCCGGCAGCGTTAGCGGGCTAAGCACAGATACGCAGTATTTT. Its translation: CAGSVSGLSTDTQYF.

This clonotype was seen ten or more times. This chain joins TRBV6-6 and TRBJ2-5, with 9 bases fitting TRBD2. The CDR3 extends over 16 amino acids. The germline gives CDR1 MNHNY, CDR2 SVGAGI (reference sequence). J was trimmed by 5 bases and V by 1 base; bases with no gene match: 8. In DNA form, the CDR3 reads TGTGCCAGCAGTTACTTGGGCGGGGGGGCCTTCGAGACCCAGTACTTC. Protein product: CASSYLGGGAFETQYF.

The chain recombines TRBV12-3 or TRBV12-4 with TRBJ2-6, with a tentative D call TRBD2 (5 bases). The CDR3 is 18 residues long. The V end lost 5 bases, the J end lost 0 bases, and 17 bases lay between the germline ends. CDR3 DNA sequence: TGTGCCAGCAGTCCCGGGGTGATTCTGAGCTCTGGGGCCAACGTCCTGACTTTC. Its protein is CASSPGVILSSGANVLTF.

The table lists this clonotype with many counts. The chain links TRBV27 to TRBJ2-6, with TRBD1 identical over 7 bases. Trimming took 6 bases from V and 1 from J; bases not matched to a gene: 3. The CDR3 has 15 residues. CDR1 is MNHEY and CDR2 is SMNVEV in the germline V gene (reference sequence). The CDR3 loop reads CASSSQGSGANVLTF. CDR3 in DNA: TGTGCCAGCAGCTCACAGGGGTCTGGGGCCAACGTCCTGACTTTC.

This chain uses TRBV12-3 or TRBV12-4 with TRBJ1-2; D perhaps matches TRBD1 (5 bases). The length of the CDR3 is 15 residues. V was shortened by 1 base and J by 6 bases, with 15 bases between the two germline ends. This CDR3 is CASSLVWGGTHGYTF. In nucleotides, the CDR3 is TGTGCCAGCAGTTTAGTGTGGGGGGGAACCCATGGCTACACCTTC.